This is a list of T cell receptor beta chains from one sample in a study of CD8 T cells in Susac syndrome. MiXCR was run by TCRdb on the immunoSEQ multiplex PCR reads, yielding one entry per CDR3 protein. This repertoire shows 120,000 or so distinct CDR3 sequences, roughly 96% found once; its top ten account for roughly 0.13%. Sequencing used CD4+ T cells from PBMCs. These receptors originate from a human donor in good health. Each CDR3 is given with its conserved first and last residue. D genes are given only for firm matches.

.	TRBV29-1	TRBJ2-1	CSVLRLSSYNEQFF	TGCAGCGTTTTGAGGCTGAGCTCCTACAATGAGCAGTTCTTC
TRBD1	TRBV3-1	TRBJ2-1	CASSSTGTGNNEQFF	TGTGCCAGCAGCTCAACCGGGACAGGGAACAATGAGCAGTTCTTC
.	TRBV6-6	TRBJ1-4	CASSLGRTNEKLFF	TGTGCCAGCAGTTTGGGCAGAACTAATGAAAAACTGTTTTTT
TRBD2	TRBV7-2	TRBJ2-1	CASSLGGGLAGGPENEQFF	TGTGCCAGCAGCTTAGGGGGGGGACTAGCGGGAGGGCCTGAGAATGAGCAGTTCTTC
TRBD2	TRBV12-3/TRBV12-4	TRBJ2-3	CASSSPGTSGSSTDTQYF	TGTGCCAGCAGTTCCCCCGGGACTAGCGGTTCTAGCACAGATACGCAGTATTTT
.	TRBV19	TRBJ1-1	CASRTRGNTEAFF	TGTGCCAGCAGGACCAGGGGGAACACTGAAGCTTTCTTT
TRBD2	TRBV28	TRBJ2-7	CASSSPSGGTYEQYF	TGTGCCAGCAGTTCCCCTAGCGGGGGGACCTACGAGCAGTACTTC
.	TRBV3-1	TRBJ2-7	CASSPQRNYEQYF	TGTGCCAGCAGCCCCCAGCGGAACTACGAGCAGTACTTC
.	TRBV5-1	TRBJ2-3	CASSEGSLQYF	TGCGCCAGCAGTGAGGGTAGTCTGCAGTATTTT
.	TRBV6-1	TRBJ1-3	CASIRGGGNSGNTIYF	TGTGCCAGCATTCGCGGCGGCGGCAACTCTGGAAACACCATATATTTT